This passage covers 3 T cell receptor beta chains from one sample sequenced in a study of T cells in Graves' hyperthyroidism and ophthalmopathy. The CDR3 regions of TCR beta were amplified from RNA transcripts. The study used the HTBI primer set for a first-round RT-PCR of the TCR CDR3. TCRdb re-analysed the multiplex PCR reads in MiXCR, keeping a single row per CDR3 protein. Here the sample spans roughly 240,000 distinct CDR3 sequences, over 20% being singletons. Sequencing was done on a sample of blood. These receptors all stem from a middle-aged woman with Graves' ophthalmopathy.

A remark on this clonotype: A clone one base away is much larger, so this may be a read error. V gene TRBV6-1 combines with J gene TRBJ2-7; D possibly corresponds to TRBD1 (7 bases). This CDR3 comprises 17 residues. Germline V gives CDR1 MNHNS, CDR2 SASEGT. Trimming removed 8 bases at V and 3 bases at J, with 26 bases between. The CDR3 spells CASWGTVQGLSGYEQYF. The CDR3 nucleotides are TGTGCCAGCTGGGGGACAGTCCAAGGACTATCGGGCTACGAGCAGTACTTC.

This chain joins TRBV6-4 and TRBJ2-7; maybe TRBD1 (5 bases). Trimming cost V 5 bases and J 3 bases, with 23 bases left between them. Germline assignment: CDR1 MRHNA and CDR2 SNTAGT. The CDR3 consists of 17 residues. In DNA form, the CDR3 reads TGTGCCAGCAGTCGACGGACGGACATTACGTCTGTCTACGAGCAGTACTTC. This gives the protein CASSRRTDITSVYEQYF.

This clonotype turned up a few times. This chain links TRBV7-8 with TRBJ2-7, with TRBD1 identical over 9 bases. The J segment lost 4 bases and the V segment lost 4 bases, leaving 5 bases of the junction unmatched. The CDR3 runs to 14 residues. Looked up from germline, CDR1 is SGHVS and CDR2 is FQNEAQ. CDR3 bases: TGTGCCAGCAGCTCGACAGGGGGACGGTACGAGCAGTACTTC. This encodes CASSSTGGRYEQYF.